The rows below give T cell receptor beta chains drawn from one sample of a study of T cells expressing NK-cell markers. TCRdb reprocessed the 5' RACE reads and reports one entry per CDR3 protein, with no DNA. Its table lists about 180,000 distinct CDR3 sequences. The specimen sequenced was blood T cells: a sorted CD56 or NKG2C T cell subset, CD4+ or CD8+ T cells, or bulk PBMC T cells (not recorded which). Receptor source: a man between 18 and 69 years old in good health. Each CDR3 is given with its conserved first and last residue.

j_call v_call cdr3_aa
TRBJ1-3 TRBV13 CASSLSQTTHPGNTIYF
TRBJ2-2 TRBV6-4 CATSTQATGELFF
TRBJ2-5 TRBV2 CASSQLAGVWETQYF
TRBJ2-3 TRBV9 CASTSSGGTTDTQYF
TRBJ2-3 TRBV5-6 CASSSFESTDTQYF
TRBJ1-1 TRBV29-1 CSVFPPVRGEHEAFF
TRBJ1-2 TRBV7-8 CASSLAPRGPEGYGYTF
TRBJ1-1 TRBV7-6 CASSIWTGGNTEAFF
TRBJ2-3 TRBV12-3/TRBV12-4 CASRNSGDHTDTQYF
TRBJ1-1 TRBV12-3/TRBV12-4 CASSEPGQGATEAFF
TRBJ2-7 TRBV9 CASSATGSPCYEQYF
TRBJ2-2 TRBV11-2 CASSLDYRITNTGELFF
TRBJ1-5 TRBV7-9 CASSQPGTQGPQHF
TRBJ2-1 TRBV12-3/TRBV12-4 CASSSRDRGWEEVQFF
TRBJ2-1 TRBV10-3 CAISDRDRGSNYNEQFF
TRBJ2-6 TRBV30 CAWNSWANVLTF
TRBJ2-1 TRBV28 CASSVLVTSGNNEQFF
TRBJ2-6 TRBV4-1 CASSHEGFSGANVLTF
TRBJ2-7 TRBV6-1 CASSEVGGQGGVEQYF
TRBJ1-1 TRBV7-3 CASSLTGGVLNTEAFF
TRBJ2-1 TRBV7-3 CASSSQGASNNEQFF
TRBJ1-3 TRBV28 CASSPIRISGNTIYF
TRBJ1-1 TRBV6-5 CASSSPRVSLAEAFF
TRBJ1-3 TRBV5-6 CASSPVSGGTIYF
TRBJ2-2 TRBV9 CASSVEQLSTGELFF
TRBJ1-1 TRBV27 CASSTRGRGFKVLDTEAFF
TRBJ2-3 TRBV7-2 CASSLYIGGSTDTQYF
TRBJ1-1 TRBV7-8 CASSLLTGERITEAFF
TRBJ2-3 TRBV6-5 CASSYSVYPEGQYF
TRBJ2-7 TRBV28 CASSLCRGPRCEQYF
TRBJ2-7 TRBV27 CASSLRGAIYEQYF
TRBJ1-6 TRBV2 CASSELSNNSPLHF
TRBJ2-7 TRBV15 CATSKPGQGTYEQYF
TRBJ2-7 TRBV12-3/TRBV12-4 CASSNSGGPFRYEQYF
TRBJ2-7 TRBV25-1 CASSDRSSWNEQYF
TRBJ1-1 TRBV7-9 CASSPSGGPLAFF
TRBJ2-5 TRBV9 CASSSGSSAGETQYF
TRBJ1-5 TRBV28 CASLTGMGQPQHF
TRBJ2-5 TRBV2 CASSEALRTLAGAETQYF